The 21 T cell receptor beta chains below all came from one sample that was sequenced in a study of technical replicates of blood from a handful of donors. TCRdb keeps only in-frame clones here, not all; method: immunoSEQ multiplex PCR. Of about 81,000 clones detected, just over 95% appear once; the ten largest clones hold around 0.2%. The sequencing input was T cells isolated from PBMCs. Receptors were obtained from a human donor in good health.

The chain links TRBV2 to TRBJ2-2; 7 bases are a match to TRBD2. This CDR3 region has 16 residues. V shed 4 bases and J 2 bases; nucleotides not matched to a gene: 7. CDR1 and CDR2 (germline): SNHLY, FYNNEI. As DNA, the CDR3 is TGTGCCAGCAGTGTAGGGCTAGCGGTAAACACCGGGGAGCTGTTTTTT. Protein: CASSVGLAVNTGELFF.

CDR3 nucleotide sequence: TGTGCCAGCAGTTTCGGGGCGGGAAACAGGGGCTGGGGCAATCAGCCCCAGCATTTT. Translation gives CASSFGAGNRGWGNQPQHF. The chain uses TRBV28 and TRBJ1-5; TRBD1 matches at 7 bases. Germline-derived CDR1 and CDR2 are MDHEN and SYDVKM. The J segment lost 2 bases and the V segment lost 3 bases, leaving 16 bases of the junction unmatched. CDR3 length equals 19 residues.

J is TRBJ2-1 and V is TRBV15, with D possibly TRBD2 on 6 matching bases. The CDR3 spans 15 residues. Looked up from germline, CDR1 is LNHNV and CDR2 is YYDKDF (reference sequence). The V end lost 0 bases, the J end lost 4 bases, and 10 bases lay between the germline ends. CDR3 coding DNA: TGTGCCACCAGCAGAGACTTCGGGAGTTACAATGAGCAGTTCTTC. This sequence encodes CATSRDFGSYNEQFF.

The rearrangement joins TRBV5-1 to TRBJ2-1; 10 bases agree with TRBD2. CDR3 length: 16 amino acids. Trimming at V came to 5 bases and at J to 5 bases, leaving 10 bases not matched to a gene. Per germline, CDR1 SGHRS and CDR2 YFSETQ. CDR3 DNA sequence: TGCGCCAGCAGTTATAGCGGGACTAGCGATAACAATGAGCAGTTCTTC. It encodes CASSYSGTSDNNEQFF.

This sequence joins TRBV11-2 and TRBJ2-7; D is uncertain. Looked up from germline, CDR1 is SGHAT and CDR2 is FQNNGV. Trimming removed 2 bases at V and 2 bases at J, with 16 bases between. The CDR3 is made up of 16 amino acids. The CDR3 loop reads CASSLMGGQVTYEQYF. The CDR3 DNA follows: TGTGCCAGCAGCTTAATGGGTGGGCAGGTTACCTACGAGCAGTACTTC.

This chain links TRBV11-2 with TRBJ1-1, with D uncertain. The V and J ends lost 4 bases and 5 bases respectively, with 11 bases between them. The CDR3 is 13 residues long. Germline loops: CDR1 SGHAT, CDR2 FQNNGV. The DNA of the CDR3 is TGTGCCAGCAGCTCTCTAGTCGGAACTGAAGCTTTCTTT. Protein sequence: CASSSLVGTEAFF.

This chain links TRBV19 with TRBJ2-1; 15 bases match TRBD2. The germline V gene has CDR1 LNHDA and CDR2 SQIVND (reference sequence). V gave up 5 bases and J gave up 8 bases; unmatched junction bases: 10. The CDR3 extends over 17 amino acids. As DNA, the CDR3 is TGTGCCAGTAGTTTAAGACCGGGACTAGCGGGAGGAGATGAGCAGTTCTTC. Translating gives CASSLRPGLAGGDEQFF.

The CDR3 is CASSSPGQGLMKQYF. The CDR3 nucleotides read TGTGCCAGCAGTTCGCCGGGACAGGGCCTTATGAAGCAGTACTTC. The V call is TRBV27, the J call TRBJ2-7, with 9 positions matching TRBD1. The germline V gene has CDR1 MNHEY and CDR2 SMNVEV (reference sequence). The CDR3 is 15 amino acids. J gave up 8 bases and V 4 bases, and 12 bases lay outside the gene matches.

V and J are TRBV5-5 and TRBJ2-7; 11 bases match TRBD1. This CDR3 region has 15 residues. V lost 3 bases, J lost 3 bases, and 5 bases stayed unmatched. Germline loops: CDR1 SGHKS, CDR2 YYEKEE (reference sequence). The chain's CDR3 is CASSSTGQGGYEQYF. The CDR3 nucleotides are TGTGCCAGCAGCTCCACGGGACAGGGGGGCTACGAGCAGTACTTC.

The chain is built from TRBV15 and TRBJ2-6; a weak D match, TRBD2 (5 bases). CDR3 length equals 19 residues. CDR1 and CDR2 (germline): LNHNV, YYDKDF (reference sequence). V was cut by 0 bases and J by 0 bases, with 15 bases left in between. The CDR3 spells CATSREVIRTSSGANVLTF. The CDR3 bases are TGTGCCACCAGCAGAGAGGTAATCAGAACTAGCTCTGGGGCCAACGTCCTGACTTTC.

Of note for this clone: Other DNA variants within this sample encode the same CDR3. The rearrangement uses TRBV5-1 and TRBJ1-4, with unresolved D. Trimming stripped 4 bases from V and 0 bases from J, with 10 bases between. The CDR3 spans 15 residues. Germline V gene lookup returns CDR1 SGHRS and CDR2 YFSETQ. CDR3 residues: CASSLAGATNEKLFF. The CDR3 coding sequence is TGCGCCAGCAGCCTGGCGGGAGCAACTAATGAAAAACTGTTTTTT.

The genes are TRBV19 and TRBJ2-7; TRBD1 might be the D (6 bases). CDR1 and CDR2 (germline): LNHDA, SQIVND (reference sequence). Trimming took 9 bases from V and 3 from J, leaving 15 bases between them. The CDR3 runs 13 residues. The CDR3 is CASSVTGNYEQYF. For the CDR3, the DNA is TGTGCCAGCTCGGTGACAGGAAACTACGAGCAGTACTTC.

The chain joins TRBV5-1 to TRBJ1-5; TRBD1 matches at 8 bases. CDR1 and CDR2 from the germline V gene are SGHRS and YFSETQ. Trimming at V came to 4 bases and at J to 7 bases, leaving 10 bases not matched to a gene. The CDR3 contains 15 residues. The chain's CDR3 is CASSRTGGGGQPQHF. The CDR3 DNA reads TGCGCCAGCAGCCGTACAGGGGGTGGGGGCCAGCCCCAGCATTTT.

This clone came up once. The chain joins TRBV6-5 to TRBJ2-7; D is possibly TRBD2 (5 bases). The CDR3 is made up of 12 amino acids. The V gene lost 2 bases and the J gene lost 5 bases, with 7 bases spanning the gap. The germline V gene has CDR1 MNHEY and CDR2 SVGAGI. CDR3 nucleotides: TGTGCCAGCAGTTACGGCGGGCACGAGCAGTACTTC. Its translation: CASSYGGHEQYF.

The chain combines TRBV2 with TRBJ1-6, with 8 nucleotides matching TRBD1. The CDR3 totals 13 residues. With V trimmed by 5 bases and J by 7 bases, 1 base remained unmatched. Per germline, CDR1 SNHLY and CDR2 FYNNEI. The CDR3 DNA sequence: TGTGCCAGCAGTAGACAGGGGAATTCACCCCTCCACTTT. This codes for CASSRQGNSPLHF.

The chain recombines TRBV2 with TRBJ2-1; 7 nucleotides align to TRBD2. Trimming took 7 bases from V and 8 from J; bases not matched to a gene: 8. From germline, CDR1 is SNHLY and CDR2 FYNNEI. This CDR3 comprises 13 residues. In DNA form, the CDR3 reads TGTGCCAGCACCGGGGGGAGGACCGATGAGCAGTTCTTC. It encodes CASTGGRTDEQFF.

V gene TRBV5-1 combines with J gene TRBJ2-1; D is unclear. Germline CDR1 SGHRS, CDR2 YFSETQ. V was pared by 1 base and J by 0 bases, with 5 bases between. The CDR3 has 14 amino acids. The chain's CDR3 is CASSLYGSYNEQFF. The CDR3, as DNA: TGCGCCAGCAGCTTGTACGGCTCCTACAATGAGCAGTTCTTC.

This chain uses TRBV19 with TRBJ2-3, with D possibly TRBD2 on 7 matching bases. Deletions cut 10 bases from V and 4 bases from J, with 18 bases between. CDR3 length: 14 amino acids. Germline CDR1 LNHDA, CDR2 SQIVND (reference sequence). The DNA for the CDR3 is TGTGCCACCTCGGGTGGAGGGGGGGCAGATACGCAGTATTTT. Translation: CATSGGGGADTQYF.

V usage is TRBV10-3 and J usage is TRBJ2-2, with D maybe TRBD1 (6 bases). V lost 7 bases to trimming and J lost 7 bases, with 13 bases between them. The CDR3 consists of 13 residues. The V gene's germline CDR1 is ENHRY and CDR2 SYGVKD. The CDR3 sequence is CAINRVIGGELFF. CDR3 sequence (DNA): TGTGCCATCAACAGGGTGATTGGCGGGGAGCTGTTTTTT.

J is TRBJ1-2 and V is TRBV10-3; TRBD1 matches 7 bases. The CDR3 has 15 residues. CDR1 and CDR2 from the germline V gene are ENHRY and SYGVKD. With 10 bases clipped from V and 5 bases from J, the junction kept 16 bases outside the gene matches. The CDR3 region has the DNA TGTGCCACGACGGACAGGCTTGGTTTGGGATATGGCTACACCTTC. Its protein is CATTDRLGLGYGYTF.

V usage is TRBV5-1 and J usage is TRBJ1-2, with TRBD1 matching 9 bases. Trimming at V came to 3 bases and at J to 2 bases, leaving 8 bases not matched to a gene. CDR3 length: 16 residues. Germline loops: CDR1 SGHRS, CDR2 YFSETQ. As DNA, the CDR3 is TGCGCCAGCAGCTCGGAGTTAGACAGGGGGAACTATGGCTACACCTTC. Amino acids: CASSSELDRGNYGYTF.